This entry lists 19 T cell receptor beta chains sequenced from one sample in a study of cytomegalovirus exposure and HLA in healthy donors. The study ran its PCR with 60 Vbeta and 13 Jbeta primers. Only in-frame clones appear in the TCRdb table, and some are missing; sequencing was by immunoSEQ multiplex PCR. The sample carries 95,000 to 150,000 clones, roughly 83% recorded once. Sequences were obtained from PBMCs. The receptors were sampled from a man aged 18 to 30 in good health and CMV-seropositive.

The chain recombines TRBV4-1 with TRBJ1-2; 8 bases agree with TRBD1. The CDR3 has 15 amino acids. The germline V gene encodes CDR1 MGHRA and CDR2 YSYEKL. Trimming cost V 6 bases and J 6 bases; bases outside gene matches: 12. CDR3 region: CASSTSTGEFDGYTF. In DNA form, the CDR3 reads TGCGCCAGCAGTACATCGACAGGGGAGTTCGATGGCTACACCTTC.

The CDR3 is CSARVVTEAFF. CDR3 coding DNA: TGCAGTGCTAGAGTAGTCACTGAAGCTTTCTTT. This sequence joins TRBV20-1 and TRBJ1-1; D gene uncertain. This CDR3 contains 11 residues. Deletions cut 1 base from V and 4 bases from J, with 4 bases between. CDR1 and CDR2 (germline): DFQATT, SNEGSKA (reference sequence).

This chain connects TRBV7-9 to TRBJ1-4; the D gene is possibly TRBD1 (5 bases). Germline assignment: CDR1 SEHNR and CDR2 FQNEAQ (reference sequence). Trimming took off 5 bases at V and 8 bases at J, with 9 bases between the two ends. The CDR3 length is 12 residues. The CDR3 reads CASSPGGEKLFF. The CDR3 nucleotides read TGTGCCAGCAGCCCGGGGGGGGAAAAACTGTTTTTT.

This clone was detected only once. A junction boundary mismatches the germline segment, possibly from a read error. The chain couples TRBV11-2 to TRBJ1-1; D is uncertain. Germline loops: CDR1 SGHAT, CDR2 FQNNGV. The CDR3 covers 12 residues. CDR3 sequence: CASSLGRGEDFF. CDR3 bases: TGTGCCAGCAGCTTAGGGCGGGGTGAAGATTTCTTT. Looking up the rest from reference TRBV11-2 and TRBJ1-1 gives the full variable domain: EAGVAQSPRYKIIEKRQSVAFWCNPISGHATLYWYQQILGQGPKLLIQFQNNGVVDDSQLPKDRFSAERLKGVDSTLKIQPAKLEDSAVYLCASSLGRGEDFFGQGTRLTVV.

The gene calls are TRBV5-4 and TRBJ1-2, with 7 bases identical to TRBD1. Germline V gene sequence: CDR1 SGHNT, CDR2 YYREEE (reference sequence). With V trimmed by 10 bases and J by 5 bases, 8 bases remained unmatched. The CDR3 has 12 amino acids. The CDR3 reads CAFWGQTYGYTF. The DNA of the CDR3 is TGTGCCTTCTGGGGACAGACTTATGGCTACACCTTC.

The rearrangement links TRBV5-1 to TRBJ2-5; 8 positions agree with TRBD2. J gave up 4 bases and V 1 base, and 15 bases lay outside the gene matches. The CDR3 length is 18 residues. Germline V gives CDR1 SGHRS, CDR2 YFSETQ. The CDR3 sequence is CASSLLWASGPPGETQYF. Written as DNA, the CDR3 is TGCGCCAGCAGCTTGCTTTGGGCTAGCGGGCCCCCGGGAGAGACCCAGTACTTC.

This chain joins TRBV6-6 and TRBJ1-2; TRBD1 aligns across 7 bases. CDR1 is MNHNY and CDR2 is SVGAGI in the germline V gene (reference sequence). J was trimmed by 2 bases and V by 0 bases; bases with no gene match: 3. CDR3 length: 15 amino acids. The CDR3 reads CASSYSGQSNYGYTF. The CDR3 nucleotides read TGTGCCAGCAGTTACTCGGGACAGTCGAACTATGGCTACACCTTC.

The chain joins TRBV6-5 to TRBJ2-4, with D maybe TRBD1 (6 bases). Germline lookup yields CDR1 MNHEY and CDR2 SVGAGI. Trimming cost V 4 bases and J 0 bases, with 13 bases left between them. The CDR3 sequence is 16 residues long. CDR3 nucleotide sequence: TGTGCCAGCAGTTCTTTCGACAGGCTAGCCAAAAACATTCAGTACTTC. This translates into CASSSFDRLAKNIQYF.

This chain links TRBV28 with TRBJ2-7, with 9 bases lining up with TRBD1. The CDR3 has 14 residues. The germline V gene has CDR1 MDHEN and CDR2 SYDVKM. With 8 bases clipped from V and 3 bases from J, the junction kept 8 bases outside the gene matches. This CDR3 reads CASFADRGFYEQYF. The CDR3 DNA reads TGTGCCAGCTTCGCGGACAGGGGTTTCTACGAGCAGTACTTC.

About this clone: Other DNA sequences from this sample encode an identical CDR3 as well. The chain couples TRBV2 to TRBJ1-2, with TRBD1 identical over 7 bases. The germline CDR1 and CDR2 sequences are SNHLY and FYNNEI. The V and J ends lost 11 bases and 3 bases, in that order; junction bases with no gene match: 6. The CDR3 is made up of 12 amino acids. This chain's CDR3 is CAVLGTDYGYTF. The CDR3 region has the DNA TGTGCCGTACTCGGGACAGACTATGGCTACACCTTC.

This rearrangement joins TRBV6-5 to TRBJ1-5; D is possibly TRBD1 (5 bases). Trimming took off 7 bases at V and 5 bases at J, with 15 bases between the two ends. The germline V gene encodes CDR1 MNHEY and CDR2 SVGAGI. The CDR3 totals 14 residues. CDR3 protein: CASTPPGGDQPQHF. CDR3 coding DNA: TGTGCCAGCACTCCCCCCGGGGGGGATCAGCCCCAGCATTTT.

V is TRBV4-1 and J is TRBJ2-2; D unresolved. Germline CDR1 MGHRA, CDR2 YSYEKL. The CDR3 spans 14 residues. Trimming took 4 bases from V and 2 from J, leaving 8 bases between them. CDR3 in amino acids: CASSLGSNTGELFF. The CDR3, as DNA: TGCGCCAGCAGCCTCGGGTCAAACACCGGGGAGCTGTTTTTT.

This clone appeared a few times. The chain joins TRBV2 to TRBJ2-3, with D unresolved. The V and J ends lost 6 bases and 8 bases respectively, with 24 bases between them. The CDR3 consists of 16 residues. Looked up from germline, CDR1 is SNHLY and CDR2 is FYNNEI. As DNA, the CDR3 is TGTGCCAGCAGCCCCGAGGCGGAGATTTTGCGGAGTACGCAGTATTTT. Translation: CASSPEAEILRSTQYF.

This clone appeared a single time. The chain recombines TRBV11-3 with TRBJ2-2; no firm D call. Germline V gene sequence: CDR1 SGHNT, CDR2 YENEEA. The ends were cut back, 3 bases at V and 2 bases at J, with 10 bases in the middle. This CDR3 is built from 15 residues. CDR3 amino acids: CASSFGGRNTGELFF. CDR3 nucleotides: TGTGCCAGCAGCTTTGGCGGCAGAAACACCGGGGAGCTGTTTTTT. The full variable domain, completed using reference TRBV11-3 and TRBJ2-2, is EAGVVQSPRYKIIEKKQPVAFWCNPISGHNTLYWYLQNLGQGPELLIRYENEEAVDDSQLPKDRFSAERLKGVDSTLKIQPAELGDSAVYLCASSFGGRNTGELFFGEGSRLTVL.

The chain has TRBV19 and TRBJ2-1; maybe TRBD1 (6 bases). V was pared by 7 bases and J by 8 bases, with 18 bases between. CDR3 length: 14 amino acids. CDR1 and CDR2 from the germline V gene are LNHDA and SQIVND (reference sequence). This CDR3 is CASTHSRTVDEQFF. The CDR3, as DNA: TGTGCCAGTACCCACTCCCGGACAGTAGATGAGCAGTTCTTC.

The V call is TRBV28, the J call TRBJ2-5; 9 nucleotides agree with TRBD2. This CDR3 comprises 15 residues. CDR1 and CDR2 (germline): MDHEN, SYDVKM. The junction had 9 bases not matched to a gene; V was cut back by 5 bases and J by 5 bases. The CDR3 here is CASSRLSGGRETQYF. For the CDR3, the DNA is TGTGCCAGCAGTCGTCTTAGCGGGGGCCGTGAGACCCAGTACTTC. Full variable domain (missing parts from reference TRBV28 and TRBJ2-5): DVKVTQSSRYLVKRTGEKVFLECVQDMDHENMFWYRQDPGLGLRLIYFSYDVKMKEKGDIPEGYSVSREKKERFSLILESASTNQTSMYLCASSRLSGGRETQYFGPGTRLLVL.

This clone was seen a handful of times. The genes are TRBV2 and TRBJ2-5, with TRBD2 identical over 7 bases. The CDR3 has 12 residues. Germline CDR1 reads SNHLY; CDR2 reads FYNNEI. Germline trimming cut 1 base from V and 10 bases from J; bases unmatched to any gene: 3. Here the CDR3 reads CASSEELADQYF. CDR3 DNA: TGTGCCAGCAGTGAAGAGCTAGCGGACCAGTACTTC.

The chain has TRBV19 and TRBJ2-5, with D unresolved. The DNA end lines up better with TRBJ2-7; the J call may be wrong. CDR3 length equals 13 residues. Per the germline V gene, CDR1 is LNHDA and CDR2 is SQIVND (reference sequence). The DNA for the CDR3 is TGTGCCAGTAGTCTCAAGAGCTCCTACGAGCAGTACTTC. This codes for CASSLKSSYEQYF.

A single count supports this clone. The chain couples TRBV5-1 to TRBJ2-3; 14 nucleotides match TRBD2. The junction had 13 bases not matched to a gene; V was cut back by 0 bases and J by 4 bases. Germline CDR1 is SGHRS and CDR2 is YFSETQ. CDR3 length: 20 amino acids. CDR3 in amino acids: CASSLVGTSGGSHAPDTQYF. In nucleotides, the CDR3 is TGCGCCAGCAGCTTGGTAGGGACTAGCGGGGGCAGCCACGCCCCAGATACGCAGTATTTT.